The clone carrying this TCR beta chain occurred a few times. The sample originates from a study of CD8 T cells in Susac syndrome. RNA was extracted with the RNeasy kit, and a quantity of about 0.45 to 1 ug was reverse transcribed using random hexamers. Amplification of the TCR beta CDR3 was carried out by immunoSEQ multiplex PCR, which spanned a total of 54 Vbeta and 13 Jbeta segments. One entry per CDR3 protein, called by TCRdb with MiXCR from the immunoSEQ multiplex PCR reads. The sample yields 100,000 to 150,000 distinct CDR3 sequences, roughly 80% seen once. The CDR3 loop spans 16 amino acids. Germline V gene lookup returns CDR1 MGHRA and CDR2 YSYEKL. Trimming took 0 bases from V and 2 from J; bases not matched to a gene: 5.

Sequenced input: CD8+ T cells from PBMCs. This chain joins TRBV4-1 and TRBJ2-3, with 7 bases aligning to TRBD2. The source of this sequence is a human donor with multiple sclerosis. The CDR3 region is CASSQDTSGVTDTQYF. The CDR3 nucleotides are TGCGCCAGCAGCCAAGATACCAGCGGGGTCACAGATACGCAGTATTTT.